Listed below are T cell receptor beta chains from one sample, sequenced in a study of T cells in Graves' hyperthyroidism and ophthalmopathy. TCRdb independently ran MiXCR on the multiplex PCR reads; one entry per CDR3 protein. Of about 720,000 distinct CDR3 sequences listed, around 19% are singletons. The sample taken for sequencing was blood. The receptor set was obtained from a woman in her 50s with Graves' hyperthyroidism that later progressed to Graves' ophthalmopathy. CDR3s include the opening cysteine and the closing phenylalanine or tryptophan. Each record gives: clone size, D gene, V gene, J gene, CDR3 DNA, CDR3 protein. A D gene is named only where the DNA matches it firmly. Expanded clones are given a class, and other clones once, few, many or no size at all.

clone size: many
D gene: TRBD2
V gene: TRBV11-2
J gene: TRBJ2-1
CDR3 DNA: TGTGCCAGCAGCCTAGGGGGAGCGGGGGGGCTGTGGAATGAGCAGTTCTTC
CDR3 protein: CASSLGGAGGLWNEQFF

clone size: few
D gene: TRBD1
V gene: TRBV12-3/TRBV12-4
J gene: TRBJ1-3
CDR3 DNA: TGTGCCAGCAGTTTGGGGGGGACAGGGGCGGGAAACACCATATATTTT
CDR3 protein: CASSLGGTGAGNTIYF

clone size: many
D gene: NA
V gene: TRBV12-3/TRBV12-4
J gene: TRBJ1-1
CDR3 DNA: TGTGCCAGCAGTCTTTACATCCTGAACACTGAAGCTTTCTTT
CDR3 protein: CASSLYILNTEAFF

clone size: many
D gene: NA
V gene: TRBV7-2
J gene: TRBJ2-5
CDR3 DNA: TGTGCCAGCTTAAATGGAGCTCCCGCTGAACATGTCCAGACCCAGTACTTC
CDR3 protein: CASLNGAPAEHVQTQYF

clone size: NA
D gene: NA
V gene: TRBV10-3
J gene: TRBJ2-6
CDR3 DNA: TGTGCCATCAGTGAGAGCTCCCGGGACCTCCCCTCTGGGGCCAACGTCCTGACTTTC
CDR3 protein: CAISESSRDLPSGANVLTF

clone size: NA
D gene: NA
V gene: TRBV4-1
J gene: TRBJ1-5
CDR3 DNA: TGCGCCAGCAGCCAAGATCGGGGGGTCAATCAGCCCCAGCATTTT
CDR3 protein: CASSQDRGVNQPQHF

clone size: many
D gene: NA
V gene: TRBV6-1
J gene: TRBJ1-1
CDR3 DNA: TGTGCCAGCAGTCCGAGGACCTTGGCCACTGAAGCTTTCTTT
CDR3 protein: CASSPRTLATEAFF

clone size: NA
D gene: NA
V gene: TRBV20-1
J gene: TRBJ1-3
CDR3 DNA: TGCAGTGCTACGCCTGGAAACACCATATATTTT
CDR3 protein: CSATPGNTIYF

clone size: few
D gene: NA
V gene: TRBV3-1
J gene: TRBJ2-1
CDR3 DNA: TGTGCCAGCAGCCAAAAGGGGTGGGGATACAATGAGCAGTTCTTC
CDR3 protein: CASSQKGWGYNEQFF

clone size: few
D gene: NA
V gene: TRBV6-5
J gene: TRBJ1-2
CDR3 DNA: TGTGCCAGCAGTTCTATAGGGATGGAGGGCTACACCTTC
CDR3 protein: CASSSIGMEGYTF

clone size: few
D gene: TRBD1
V gene: TRBV5-1
J gene: TRBJ1-1
CDR3 DNA: TGCGCCAGCAGCGCCCGGACAGGGGAAGCTTTCTTT
CDR3 protein: CASSARTGEAFF

clone size: many
D gene: TRBD1
V gene: TRBV3-1
J gene: TRBJ2-1
CDR3 DNA: TGTGCCAGCAGCCAAGATATAACAGGGGGAACCTACAATGAGCAGTTCTTC
CDR3 protein: CASSQDITGGTYNEQFF

clone size: many
D gene: TRBD1
V gene: TRBV5-1
J gene: TRBJ2-7
CDR3 DNA: TGCGCCAGCAGCCGCGGGCCCGGGACAGGGGTCTACGAGCAGTACTTC
CDR3 protein: CASSRGPGTGVYEQYF

clone size: many
D gene: NA
V gene: TRBV20-1
J gene: TRBJ1-2
CDR3 DNA: TGCAGTGTCAGTCCCGAAAACTATGGCTACACCTTC
CDR3 protein: CSVSPENYGYTF

clone size: many
D gene: NA
V gene: TRBV11-1
J gene: TRBJ2-2
CDR3 DNA: TGTGCCAGCAGCCGGAGAGGGGGGACCGGGGAGCTGTTTTTT
CDR3 protein: CASSRRGGTGELFF

clone size: few
D gene: NA
V gene: TRBV7-9
J gene: TRBJ2-5
CDR3 DNA: TGTGCCAGCAGCTCCCCACACTCGGGACTTGAGACCCAGTACTTC
CDR3 protein: CASSSPHSGLETQYF

clone size: few
D gene: NA
V gene: TRBV10-3
J gene: TRBJ2-2
CDR3 DNA: TGTGCCATCAGCCCCGGGACTAACACCGGGGAGCTGTTTTTT
CDR3 protein: CAISPGTNTGELFF

clone size: NA
D gene: TRBD2
V gene: TRBV5-1
J gene: TRBJ2-3
CDR3 DNA: TGCGCCAGCAGCTTGGCCTATCTAGCGGGGGGCCCGAGCACAGATACGCAGTATTTT
CDR3 protein: CASSLAYLAGGPSTDTQYF

clone size: few
D gene: TRBD2
V gene: TRBV19
J gene: TRBJ2-3
CDR3 DNA: TGTGCCAGTAGTATACGGGGAGGGGATACGCAGTATTTT
CDR3 protein: CASSIRGGDTQYF

clone size: few
D gene: TRBD1
V gene: TRBV6-5
J gene: TRBJ1-1
CDR3 DNA: TGTGCCAGCAGTTATCCCACAGGGGTTGAAGCTTTCTTT
CDR3 protein: CASSYPTGVEAFF

clone size: NA
D gene: NA
V gene: TRBV20-1
J gene: TRBJ2-1
CDR3 DNA: TGCAGTGCTGGCCGGGACGGGGCCTCCTACAATGAGCAGTTCTTC
CDR3 protein: CSAGRDGASYNEQFF

clone size: NA
D gene: NA
V gene: TRBV5-1
J gene: TRBJ2-5
CDR3 DNA: TGCGCCAGCAGCCGGGACGGGCGGAACCAAGAGACCCAGTACTTC
CDR3 protein: CASSRDGRNQETQYF

clone size: few
D gene: TRBD2
V gene: TRBV5-6
J gene: TRBJ2-5
CDR3 DNA: TGTGCCAGCAGCTTAAGCGGGGGGACGCAGACCCAGTACTTC
CDR3 protein: CASSLSGGTQTQYF

clone size: many
D gene: NA
V gene: TRBV3-1
J gene: TRBJ1-3
CDR3 DNA: TGTGCCAGCAGCCAAATGGGACTGCTCTCTGGAAACACCATATATTTT
CDR3 protein: CASSQMGLLSGNTIYF

clone size: many
D gene: NA
V gene: TRBV12-3/TRBV12-4
J gene: TRBJ2-3
CDR3 DNA: TGTGCCAGCAGCTCCATAGTTGAAGATACGCAGTATTTT
CDR3 protein: CASSSIVEDTQYF

clone size: many
D gene: TRBD1
V gene: TRBV7-9
J gene: TRBJ1-1
CDR3 DNA: TGTGCCAGCAGCCCGCCAACAGGGGCGGAGAACACTGAAGCTTTCTTT
CDR3 protein: CASSPPTGAENTEAFF

clone size: few
D gene: TRBD2
V gene: TRBV12-3/TRBV12-4
J gene: TRBJ2-5
CDR3 DNA: TGTGCCAGCAGCTGGACTAGCGGGGAGCAAGAGACCCAGTACTTC
CDR3 protein: CASSWTSGEQETQYF

clone size: few
D gene: NA
V gene: TRBV20-1
J gene: TRBJ2-7
CDR3 DNA: TGCAGTGCCAGCCGAGGGGCCATTCCCTACGAGCAGTACTTC
CDR3 protein: CSASRGAIPYEQYF

clone size: many
D gene: NA
V gene: TRBV12-3/TRBV12-4
J gene: TRBJ2-6
CDR3 DNA: TGTGCCAGCAGTACGGGGGTACACTCTGGGGCCAACGTCCTGACTTTC
CDR3 protein: CASSTGVHSGANVLTF

clone size: few
D gene: NA
V gene: TRBV20-1
J gene: TRBJ1-2
CDR3 DNA: TGCAGTGCGAACCCCCAGGGGAACTATGGCTACACCTTC
CDR3 protein: CSANPQGNYGYTF

clone size: few
D gene: NA
V gene: TRBV7-3
J gene: TRBJ1-1
CDR3 DNA: TGTGCCAGCAGCTCCGCTGGGGGAACTGAAGCTTTCTTT
CDR3 protein: CASSSAGGTEAFF

clone size: few
D gene: TRBD1
V gene: TRBV27
J gene: TRBJ1-2
CDR3 DNA: TGTGCCAGCAGTTTATCTAGGCCAGGGGGATATGGCTACACCTTC
CDR3 protein: CASSLSRPGGYGYTF

clone size: NA
D gene: TRBD2
V gene: TRBV5-1
J gene: TRBJ2-1
CDR3 DNA: TGCGCCAGCAGCTTGTGGGACTACCAAGACAATGAGCAGTTCTTC
CDR3 protein: CASSLWDYQDNEQFF

clone size: few
D gene: TRBD1
V gene: TRBV6-5
J gene: TRBJ2-7
CDR3 DNA: TGTGCCAGCAGTTACTCGATTTTCGGGACAGGGGATTCCTACGAGCAGTACTTC
CDR3 protein: CASSYSIFGTGDSYEQYF

clone size: few
D gene: TRBD2
V gene: TRBV14
J gene: TRBJ2-5
CDR3 DNA: TGTGCCAGCAGCCAGCTATTAGCGGGGGAAGAGACCCAGTACTTC
CDR3 protein: CASSQLLAGEETQYF

clone size: few
D gene: NA
V gene: TRBV20-1
J gene: TRBJ1-5
CDR3 DNA: TGCAGTACCAGGGGCTCACCCAATCAGCCCCAGCATTTT
CDR3 protein: CSTRGSPNQPQHF

clone size: few
D gene: NA
V gene: TRBV5-6
J gene: TRBJ2-5
CDR3 DNA: TGTGCCAGCAGCTTGGAGGTCTCGGGTCCCCAGTACTTC
CDR3 protein: CASSLEVSGPQYF

clone size: NA
D gene: TRBD1
V gene: TRBV11-2
J gene: TRBJ1-1
CDR3 DNA: TGTGCCAGCAGCTGGGCAGGGACAGGGGACACTGAAGCTTTCTTT
CDR3 protein: CASSWAGTGDTEAFF

clone size: few
D gene: NA
V gene: TRBV2
J gene: TRBJ1-5
CDR3 DNA: TGTGCCAGCAAACGGGAATCAAGCAATCAGCCCCAGCATTTT
CDR3 protein: CASKRESSNQPQHF

clone size: NA
D gene: NA
V gene: TRBV5-1
J gene: TRBJ2-3
CDR3 DNA: TGCGCCAGCTACTCGGGGGGCAAGACAGATACGCAGTATTTT
CDR3 protein: CASYSGGKTDTQYF

clone size: NA
D gene: NA
V gene: TRBV30
J gene: TRBJ1-1
CDR3 DNA: TGTGCCTGGAGAAGGCAGGGAGGAACTGAAGCTTTCTTT
CDR3 protein: CAWRRQGGTEAFF

clone size: many
D gene: NA
V gene: TRBV13
J gene: TRBJ1-6
CDR3 DNA: TGTGCCAGCAGCTCGCGGGACTTGGGTTCACCCCTCCACTTT
CDR3 protein: CASSSRDLGSPLHF

clone size: NA
D gene: TRBD1
V gene: TRBV20-1
J gene: TRBJ1-1
CDR3 DNA: TGCAGTGGAAGACCGGGACAGCGGTATGAAGCTTTCTTT
CDR3 protein: CSGRPGQRYEAFF

clone size: few
D gene: TRBD2
V gene: TRBV19
J gene: TRBJ2-5
CDR3 DNA: TGTGCCAGTAGTATAGTGGGGGCTAGCGGGGGGGCCCAAGAGACCCAGTACTTC
CDR3 protein: CASSIVGASGGAQETQYF

clone size: few
D gene: TRBD2
V gene: TRBV11-3
J gene: TRBJ2-3
CDR3 DNA: TGTGCCAGCAGCCAAGGACTAGCGGGGGGGCCGAAAGATACGCAGTATTTT
CDR3 protein: CASSQGLAGGPKDTQYF

clone size: NA
D gene: TRBD1
V gene: TRBV18
J gene: TRBJ1-6
CDR3 DNA: TGTGCCAGCTCTTCCCGGTTGACAGGGGACTCCTATAATTCACCCCTCCACTTT
CDR3 protein: CASSSRLTGDSYNSPLHF